This TCR beta chain was identified in a study of blood T cell repertoires in COVID-19 (dated by TCRdb to the early 2020s). For the wider study: Collaborator samples came from the United States, Italy and Spain and covered acute and convalescent phases of COVID-19. The repertoires were made available in a free public database intended to serve as a resource for research on the immune response to SARS-CoV-2. The material from the prospective study consisted of cDNA or gDNA derived from T cells, B-cell-depleted T cells, or PBMCs. Nearly every sample came with metadata listing a de-identified subject ID, COVID-19 status, age in years and sex. Where HLA class I and class II types were available, the types were taken from metadata supplied by the sample provider, not from assay-based typing. Samples came from the ongoing ImmuneRACE study (first 160 participants) plus 1,254 subjects from 6 global collaborators. Deeply sampled blood TCRbeta repertoires from subjects exposed to, actively infected with, or recovered from COVID-19 were included in the dataset. Results the study describes overall, beyond this receptor: The amount of clinical and demographic metadata varied by source and participant and was provided uncurated.

Germline trimming: 5 bases from V, 2 bases from J; junction bases outside gene matches: 4. Via the germline V gene (reference sequence), CDR1 is MNHEY and CDR2 SMNVEV. The CDR3 goes from the cysteine to the phenylalanine over 16 residues. Only the CDR3 part of the read is kept: 48 bases, read in frame from the first base. The table lists this clone with a count of one. It lacks a known antigen. Base qualities are not at hand, and no much larger clone is one base apart. Samples from volunteer blood donors who had recovered from COVID-19 were contributed by a second Seattle source. Each collaborating institution followed its own protocols to collect whole blood in K2EDTA tubes. For TCRbeta analysis, collaborators shipped samples in one of three forms: frozen whole blood, isolated PBMCs, or DNA extracted from either of those sample types. TCRbeta CDR3 regions were amplified from genomic DNA by means of the immunoSEQ Assay, a bias-controlled multiplex PCR. On the study's bioinformatics: The number of nucleated cells in each sample was estimated by amplification of reference gene primers within the assay. Sequence reads were collapsed and filtered to measure the absolute abundance of every unique TCRbeta CDR3 rearrangement. For each sample, productive Simpson clonality was calculated as the square root of Simpson's diversity index over productive rearrangements. TCRdb carries this immuneACCESS record with in-frame sequences only. Its versions omit some clonotypes, under half of them owing to an unresolved V gene in the studies checked, with the rest unexplained. V and J calls and clone size are given by that table; D and trimming were obtained from the DNA. Across this sample there are 140,000 to 150,000 clones, with roughly 80% seen only once. Approximately 3.5% of the sample comes from the top ten.

The source of this sequence is a man aged 65 to 85 who had recovered from COVID-19. The chain is encoded by TRBV27 joined to TRBJ2-2, and 11 junction bases match TRBD2. The sequencing input was peripheral blood. The CDR3 protein: CASSPRLAGNTGELFF. DNA sequence: TGTGCCAGCAGTCCCCGACTAGCGGGAAACACCGGGGAGCTGTTTTTT.